The clone carrying this TCR beta chain was recorded only once. Its antigen is unidentified. The CDR3 extends over 15 amino acids. The V gene end was trimmed by 5 bases and the J gene end by 3 bases; junction bases not matched to a gene: 10. From germline, CDR1 is SGHTA and CDR2 FQGNSA. Using immunoSEQ multiplex PCR, the repertoire was profiled, and TCRdb retains in-frame clones only, with some absent. The table records around 150,000 clones, around nine tenths of them present only once. These data originate in a study of T cell responses to AZD1222 COVID-19 vaccine. Regarding the study as a whole: Clonal diversity may have been underestimated in mostly white British donors.

This chain joins TRBV7-2 and TRBJ2-7; 7 bases agree with TRBD1. This receptor was taken from an adult in good health. The sequenced sample was peripheral blood, obtained on day 0 of AZD1222 vaccination. The CDR3 sequence: CASSHDRAPHYEQYF. The CDR3 region has the DNA TGTGCCAGCAGCCATGACAGGGCCCCCCACTACGAGCAGTACTTC.